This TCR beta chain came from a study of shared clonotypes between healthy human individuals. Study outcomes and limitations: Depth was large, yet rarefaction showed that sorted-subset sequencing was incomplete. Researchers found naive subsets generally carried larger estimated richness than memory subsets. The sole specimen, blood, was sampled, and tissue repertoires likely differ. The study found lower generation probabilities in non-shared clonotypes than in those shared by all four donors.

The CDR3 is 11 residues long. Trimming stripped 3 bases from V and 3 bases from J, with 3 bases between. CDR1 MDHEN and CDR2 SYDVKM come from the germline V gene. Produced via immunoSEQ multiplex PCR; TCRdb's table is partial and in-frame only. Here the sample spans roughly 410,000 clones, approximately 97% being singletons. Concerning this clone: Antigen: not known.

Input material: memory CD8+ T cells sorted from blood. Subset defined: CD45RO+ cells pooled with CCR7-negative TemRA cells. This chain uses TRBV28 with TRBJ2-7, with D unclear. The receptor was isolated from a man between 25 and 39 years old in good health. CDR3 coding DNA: TGTGCCAGCAGTTTTTTCTACGAGCAGTACTTC. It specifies CASSFFYEQYF. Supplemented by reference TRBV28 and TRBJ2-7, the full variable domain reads DVKVTQSSRYLVKRTGEKVFLECVQDMDHENMFWYRQDPGLGLRLIYFSYDVKMKEKGDIPEGYSVSREKKERFSLILESASTNQTSMYLCASSFFYEQYFGPGTRLTVT.